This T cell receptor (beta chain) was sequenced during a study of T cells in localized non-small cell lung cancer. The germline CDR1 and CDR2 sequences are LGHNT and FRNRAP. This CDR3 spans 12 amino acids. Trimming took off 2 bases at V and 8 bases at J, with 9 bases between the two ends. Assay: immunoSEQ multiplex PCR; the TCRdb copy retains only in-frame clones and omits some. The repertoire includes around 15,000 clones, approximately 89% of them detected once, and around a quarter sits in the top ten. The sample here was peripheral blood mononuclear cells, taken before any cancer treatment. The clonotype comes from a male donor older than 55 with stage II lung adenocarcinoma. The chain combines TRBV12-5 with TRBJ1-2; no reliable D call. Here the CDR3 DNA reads TGTGCTAGTGGTTTGACCAGTGGGGGCTACACCTTC. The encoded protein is CASGLTSGGYTF.